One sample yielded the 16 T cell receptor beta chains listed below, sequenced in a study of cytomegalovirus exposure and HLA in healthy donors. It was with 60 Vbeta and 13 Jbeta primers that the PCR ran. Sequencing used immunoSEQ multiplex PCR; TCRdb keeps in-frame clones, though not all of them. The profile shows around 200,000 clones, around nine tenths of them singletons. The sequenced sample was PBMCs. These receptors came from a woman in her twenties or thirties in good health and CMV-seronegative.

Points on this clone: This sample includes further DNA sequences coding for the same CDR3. The CDR3 is CASSIPGHKLSSYNSPLHF. The CDR3 DNA follows: TGTGCCAGCAGCATTCCGGGACACAAACTGAGCTCCTATAATTCACCCCTCCACTTT. The V and J genes are TRBV21-1 and TRBJ1-6; the DNA was not used to check the table's D call, TRBD1. TRBV21-1 is a pseudogene. The CDR3 is 19 residues long.

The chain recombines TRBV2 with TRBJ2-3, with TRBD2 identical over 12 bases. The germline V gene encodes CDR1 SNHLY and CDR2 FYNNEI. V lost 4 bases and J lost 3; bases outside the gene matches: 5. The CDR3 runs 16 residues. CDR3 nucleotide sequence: TGTGCCAGCAGTGGATCTAGCGGGGGGGCGACAGATACGCAGTATTTT. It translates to CASSGSSGGATDTQYF.

As DNA, the CDR3 is TGCGCCAGCAGCTTCCTCATGGGGGAGGCTTACAATGAGCAGTTCTTC. Translated: CASSFLMGEAYNEQFF. V is TRBV5-1 and J is TRBJ2-1; a weak D match, TRBD2 (6 bases). Germline V gene data show CDR1 as SGHRS and CDR2 as YFSETQ. CDR3 length: 16 residues. V was pared by 2 bases and J by 4 bases, with 16 bases between.

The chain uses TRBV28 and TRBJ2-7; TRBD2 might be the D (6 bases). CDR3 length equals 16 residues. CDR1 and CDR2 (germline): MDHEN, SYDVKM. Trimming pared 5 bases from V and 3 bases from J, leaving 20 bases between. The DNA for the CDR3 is TGTGCCAGCAGTGGAGACTTGCCGGGGGTCTACTACGAGCAGTACTTC. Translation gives CASSGDLPGVYYEQYF.

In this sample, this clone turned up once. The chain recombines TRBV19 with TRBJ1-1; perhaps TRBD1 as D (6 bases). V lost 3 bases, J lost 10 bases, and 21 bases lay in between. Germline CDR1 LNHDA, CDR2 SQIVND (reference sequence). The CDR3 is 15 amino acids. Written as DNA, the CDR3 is TGTGCCAGTAGTATGGGGGAGGGGGTTGGGCATGGAGCTTTCTTT. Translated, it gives CASSMGEGVGHGAFF.

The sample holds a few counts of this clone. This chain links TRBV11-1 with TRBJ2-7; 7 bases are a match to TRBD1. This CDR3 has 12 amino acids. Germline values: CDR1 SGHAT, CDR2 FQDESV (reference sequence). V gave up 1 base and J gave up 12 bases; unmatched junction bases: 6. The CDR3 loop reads CASSLGGQSRYF. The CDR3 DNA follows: TGTGCCAGCAGCTTAGGGGGACAGTCGAGGTACTTC.

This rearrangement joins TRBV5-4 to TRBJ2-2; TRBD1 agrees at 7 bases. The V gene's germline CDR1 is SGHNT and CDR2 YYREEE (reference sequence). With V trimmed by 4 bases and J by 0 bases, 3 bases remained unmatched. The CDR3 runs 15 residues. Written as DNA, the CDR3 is TGTGCCAGCAGCCCGGACAGGCCGAACACCGGGGAGCTGTTTTTT. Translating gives CASSPDRPNTGELFF.

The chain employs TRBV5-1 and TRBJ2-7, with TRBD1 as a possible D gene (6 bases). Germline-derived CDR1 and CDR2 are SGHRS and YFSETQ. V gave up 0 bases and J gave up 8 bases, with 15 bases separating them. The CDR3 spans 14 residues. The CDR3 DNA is TGCGCCAGCAGCTTGGATACAGGGCCTCTTAAGCAGTACTTC. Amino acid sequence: CASSLDTGPLKQYF.

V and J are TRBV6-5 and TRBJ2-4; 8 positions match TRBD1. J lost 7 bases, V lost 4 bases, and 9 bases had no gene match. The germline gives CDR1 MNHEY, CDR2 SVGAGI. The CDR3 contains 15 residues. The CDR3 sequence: CASSSSGQGHNIQYF. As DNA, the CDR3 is TGTGCCAGCAGTTCTTCCGGACAGGGACACAACATTCAGTACTTC.

This chain's CDR3 is CASSPRGLAGAQDTQYF. In DNA, the CDR3 is TGTGCCAGTAGCCCCCGGGGGCTAGCGGGGGCCCAAGATACGCAGTATTTT. The chain joins TRBV19 to TRBJ2-3; 10 bases are a match to TRBD2. Germline loops: CDR1 LNHDA, CDR2 SQIVND (reference sequence). V shed 6 bases, J shed 5 bases, and the junction held 14 bases outside the gene matches. The CDR3 contains 17 residues.

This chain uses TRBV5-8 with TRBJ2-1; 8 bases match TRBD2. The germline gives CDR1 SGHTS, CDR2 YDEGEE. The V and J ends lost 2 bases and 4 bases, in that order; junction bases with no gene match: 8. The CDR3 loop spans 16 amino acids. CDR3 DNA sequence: TGTGCCAGCAGCTTTCACGGCGGGAGGTTATACAATGAGCAGTTCTTC. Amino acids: CASSFHGGRLYNEQFF.

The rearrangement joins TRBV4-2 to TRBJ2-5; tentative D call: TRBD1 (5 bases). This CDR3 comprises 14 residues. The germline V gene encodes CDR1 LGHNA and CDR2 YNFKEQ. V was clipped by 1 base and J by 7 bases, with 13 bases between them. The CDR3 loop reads CASSQGTPSVTQYF. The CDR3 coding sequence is TGTGCCAGCAGCCAAGGGACACCCTCGGTGACCCAGTACTTC.

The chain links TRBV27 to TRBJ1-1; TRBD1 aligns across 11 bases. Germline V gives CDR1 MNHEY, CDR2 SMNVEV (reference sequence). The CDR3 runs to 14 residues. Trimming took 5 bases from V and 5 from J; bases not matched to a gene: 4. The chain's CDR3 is CASSLRDRGTEAFF. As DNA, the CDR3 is TGTGCCAGCAGTCTCCGGGACAGGGGGACTGAAGCTTTCTTT.

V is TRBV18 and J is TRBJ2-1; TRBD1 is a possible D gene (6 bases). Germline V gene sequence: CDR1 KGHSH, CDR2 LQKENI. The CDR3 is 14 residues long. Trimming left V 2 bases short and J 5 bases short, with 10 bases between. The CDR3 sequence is CASSPGDIHNEQFF. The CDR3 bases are TGTGCCAGCTCACCAGGGGACATCCACAATGAGCAGTTCTTC.

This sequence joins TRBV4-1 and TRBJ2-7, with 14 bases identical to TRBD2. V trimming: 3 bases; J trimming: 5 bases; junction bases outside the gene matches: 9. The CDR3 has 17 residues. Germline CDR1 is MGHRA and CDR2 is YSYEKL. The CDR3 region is CASSHKGTSGGRDEQYF. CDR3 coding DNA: TGCGCCAGCAGCCACAAGGGGACTAGCGGGGGCCGCGACGAGCAGTACTTC.

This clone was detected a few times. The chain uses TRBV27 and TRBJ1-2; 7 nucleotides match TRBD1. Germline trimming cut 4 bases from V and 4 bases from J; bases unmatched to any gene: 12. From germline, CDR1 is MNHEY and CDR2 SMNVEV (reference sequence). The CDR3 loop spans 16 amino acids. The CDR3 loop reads CASSSYHTGAGYGYTF. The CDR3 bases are TGTGCCAGCAGTTCCTACCATACAGGGGCGGGCTATGGCTACACCTTC.